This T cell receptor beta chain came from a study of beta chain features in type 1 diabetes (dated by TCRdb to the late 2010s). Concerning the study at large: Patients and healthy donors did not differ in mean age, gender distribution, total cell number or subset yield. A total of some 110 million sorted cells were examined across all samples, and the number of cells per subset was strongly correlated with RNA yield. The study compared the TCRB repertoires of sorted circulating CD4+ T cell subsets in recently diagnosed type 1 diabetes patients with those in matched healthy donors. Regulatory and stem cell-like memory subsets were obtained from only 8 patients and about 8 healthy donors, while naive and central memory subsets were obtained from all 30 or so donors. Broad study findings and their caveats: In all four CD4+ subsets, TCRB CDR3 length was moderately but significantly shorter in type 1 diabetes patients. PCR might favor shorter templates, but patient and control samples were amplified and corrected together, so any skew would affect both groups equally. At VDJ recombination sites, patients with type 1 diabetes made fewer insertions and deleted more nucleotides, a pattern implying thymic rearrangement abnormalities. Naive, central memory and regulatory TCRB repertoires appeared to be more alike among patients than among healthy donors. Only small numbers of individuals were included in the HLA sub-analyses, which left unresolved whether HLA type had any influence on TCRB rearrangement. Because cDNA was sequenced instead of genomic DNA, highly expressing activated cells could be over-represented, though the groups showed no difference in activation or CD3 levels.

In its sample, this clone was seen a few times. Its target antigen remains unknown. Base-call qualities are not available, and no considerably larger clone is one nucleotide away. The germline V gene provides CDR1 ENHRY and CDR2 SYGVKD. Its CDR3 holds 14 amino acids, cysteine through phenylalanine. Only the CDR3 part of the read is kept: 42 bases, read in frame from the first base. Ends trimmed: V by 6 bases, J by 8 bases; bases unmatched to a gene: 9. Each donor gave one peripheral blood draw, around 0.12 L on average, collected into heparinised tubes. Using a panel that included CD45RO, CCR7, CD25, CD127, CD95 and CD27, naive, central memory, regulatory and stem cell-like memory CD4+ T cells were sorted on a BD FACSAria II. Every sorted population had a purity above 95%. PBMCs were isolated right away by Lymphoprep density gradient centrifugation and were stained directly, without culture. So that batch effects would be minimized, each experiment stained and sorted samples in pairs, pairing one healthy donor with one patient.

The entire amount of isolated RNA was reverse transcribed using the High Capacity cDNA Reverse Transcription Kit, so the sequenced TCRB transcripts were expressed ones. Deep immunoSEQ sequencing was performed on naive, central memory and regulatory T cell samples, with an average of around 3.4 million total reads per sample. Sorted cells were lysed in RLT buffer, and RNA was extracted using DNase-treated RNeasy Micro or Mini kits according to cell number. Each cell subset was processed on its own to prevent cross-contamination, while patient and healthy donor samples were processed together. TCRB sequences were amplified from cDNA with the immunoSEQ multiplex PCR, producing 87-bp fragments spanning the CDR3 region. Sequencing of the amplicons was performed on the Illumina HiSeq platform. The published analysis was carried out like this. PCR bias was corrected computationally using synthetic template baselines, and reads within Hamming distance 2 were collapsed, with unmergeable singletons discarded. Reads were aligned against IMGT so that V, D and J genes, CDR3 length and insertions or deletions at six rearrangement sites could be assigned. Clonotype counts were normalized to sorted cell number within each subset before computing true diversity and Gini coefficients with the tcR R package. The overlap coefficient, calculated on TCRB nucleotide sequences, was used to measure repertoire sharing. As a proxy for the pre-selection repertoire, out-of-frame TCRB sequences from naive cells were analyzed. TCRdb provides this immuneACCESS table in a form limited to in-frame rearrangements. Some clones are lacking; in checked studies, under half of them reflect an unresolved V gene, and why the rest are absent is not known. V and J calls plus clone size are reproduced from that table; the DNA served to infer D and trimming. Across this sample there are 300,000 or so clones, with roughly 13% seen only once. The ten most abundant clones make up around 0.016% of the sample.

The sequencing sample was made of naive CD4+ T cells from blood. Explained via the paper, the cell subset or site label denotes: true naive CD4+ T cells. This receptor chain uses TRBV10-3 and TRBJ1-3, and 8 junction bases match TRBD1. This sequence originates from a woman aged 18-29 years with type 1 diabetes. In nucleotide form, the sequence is TGTGCCATCAGCACGGCAGGGGGCTTGCACACCATATATTTT. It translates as CAISTAGGLHTIYF.